These T cell receptor beta chains were read from a single sample in a study of beta chain features in type 1 diabetes. Assay: immunoSEQ multiplex PCR; the TCRdb copy retains only in-frame clones and omits some. Here the sample spans under 400,000 clones, around 12% being singletons. Sequenced: naive CD4+ T cells from blood. These TCRs come from a woman aged 18-29 years with type 1 diabetes. CDR3s include the opening cysteine and the closing phenylalanine or tryptophan. A D gene is named only where the DNA matches it firmly. Expanded clones are given a class, and other clones once, few, many or no size at all.

TGTGCCAGCAGTGACGACAGGGGAGGCAATCAGCCCCAGCATTTT	CASSDDRGGNQPQHF	TRBJ1-5	few	TRBV2	TRBD1
TGTGCCAGTAACGATAAGGGAGCGAGCCCGGGCAATCAGCCCCAGCATTTT	CASNDKGASPGNQPQHF	TRBJ1-5	few	TRBV19	.
TGTGCCTGGAGTGTACAGGCTAATCAGCCCCAGCATTTT	CAWSVQANQPQHF	TRBJ1-5	few	TRBV30	.
TGTGCCAGCAGCTTTCGGGGACTGGGCGGGGAGCTGTTTTTT	CASSFRGLGGELFF	TRBJ2-2	few	TRBV5-4	.
TGTGCCAGCAGCGTAGGATGGGGCGCGAACTATGGCTACACCTTC	CASSVGWGANYGYTF	TRBJ1-2	few	TRBV9	.
TGCGCCAGCAACCCCGCAGGGGGGTATAGCAATCAGCCCCAGCATTTT	CASNPAGGYSNQPQHF	TRBJ1-5	.	TRBV5-1	TRBD1
TGCGCCAGCAGCCAAGATAGCGACAGGATGGACTACGAGCAGTACTTC	CASSQDSDRMDYEQYF	TRBJ2-7	.	TRBV4-3	.
TGTGCCAGCAGCTCCCGCGGCCAAGAGACCCAGTACTTC	CASSSRGQETQYF	TRBJ2-5	few	TRBV9	.
TGCAGCGTTACTCGGACAGTGATGAACACTGAAGCTTTCTTT	CSVTRTVMNTEAFF	TRBJ1-1	.	TRBV29-1	.
TGCACCAGCAGCCAACCAAGACTACCGCTTAACAATGAGCAGTTCTTC	CTSSQPRLPLNNEQFF	TRBJ2-1	few	TRBV1	.
TGTGCCAGCAGCCCCCAAGCGGGGGGGAGTTCACCCCTCCACTTT	CASSPQAGGSSPLHF	TRBJ1-6	.	TRBV7-9	.
TGTGCCAGCAGCAACCCTAGCGGGAGTGACACCGGGGAGCTGTTTTTT	CASSNPSGSDTGELFF	TRBJ2-2	.	TRBV9	TRBD2
TGTGCCAGCAGCCGGCGGGCGAGTGAGCAGTTCTTC	CASSRRASEQFF	TRBJ2-1	few	TRBV6-5	.
TGTGCCAGCAGCCTACGGGGGTCCGCTGGAAACACCATATATTTT	CASSLRGSAGNTIYF	TRBJ1-3	.	TRBV5-4	.
TGTGCCAGCAGCGCCAGACAGGGGGGCACCTCTGGGGCCAACGTCCTGACTTTC	CASSARQGGTSGANVLTF	TRBJ2-6	.	TRBV9	TRBD1
TGTGCCAGCAGCCCTCGGGACAGGGGAGGAAGGGAGCTGTTTTTT	CASSPRDRGGRELFF	TRBJ2-2	few	TRBV9	TRBD1
TGTGCCAGCAGTTCCGCAGGACTAGCAGACTACGAGCAGTACTTC	CASSSAGLADYEQYF	TRBJ2-7	.	TRBV28	TRBD2
TGTGCCAGCAGCATCGGACAGCCGACCGGGGAGCTGTTTTTT	CASSIGQPTGELFF	TRBJ2-2	.	TRBV5-4	.
TGTGCCAGCAGCCCCCATGTTAGCCGTTACCGCACAGATACGCAGTATTTT	CASSPHVSRYRTDTQYF	TRBJ2-3	few	TRBV14	.
TGTGCCAGCAGTGGGCGGTGGAATCAGCCCCAGCATTTT	CASSGRWNQPQHF	TRBJ1-5	.	TRBV2	.
TGTGCCAGCAGCTTCCGGGGGCAAGAGACCCAGTACTTC	CASSFRGQETQYF	TRBJ2-5	.	TRBV7-9	.
TGTGCCAGCAGTGGGACAGGCTACGAGCAGTACTTC	CASSGTGYEQYF	TRBJ2-7	few	TRBV2	TRBD1
TGTGCCAGCAGCCCGGGACAGGGAGCCTCTAACCAGTACTTC	CASSPGQGASNQYF	TRBJ2-7	.	TRBV28	TRBD1
TGTGCCAGCAGCTTGGCCCGAGCCATGAACACTGAAGCTTTCTTT	CASSLARAMNTEAFF	TRBJ1-1	.	TRBV5-4	.
TGTGCCAGCGGGTTAGAAACAGGGAAAGAGACCCAGTACTTC	CASGLETGKETQYF	TRBJ2-5	few	TRBV2	.
TGCGCCACCCGAGAGGCAGTTGGGACAGATACGCAGTATTTT	CATREAVGTDTQYF	TRBJ2-3	.	TRBV5-1	.
TGTGCCAGCAGTGAAGGTGGGGGGAGGGATACGCAGTATTTT	CASSEGGGRDTQYF	TRBJ2-3	few	TRBV25-1	.
TGTGCCAGCAGCTCCCGACAGGGCCCAGGGACCCAGTACTTC	CASSSRQGPGTQYF	TRBJ2-5	.	TRBV7-2	TRBD1
TGTGCCAGCAGCTTGGTAGTCATCTATGGCTACACCTTC	CASSLVVIYGYTF	TRBJ1-2	.	TRBV5-4	.
TGTGCCAGCAGCTTAGGGAGCGGGGGCGGCAGCACAGATACGCAGTATTTT	CASSLGSGGGSTDTQYF	TRBJ2-3	few	TRBV13	TRBD2
TGTGCCAGCAGTCTCCTTTTGGCCAAAAACATTCAGTACTTC	CASSLLLAKNIQYF	TRBJ2-4	.	TRBV2	.
TGTGCCAGCAGTGATCCCGGACAGGTTGCCGGGGAGCTGTTTTTT	CASSDPGQVAGELFF	TRBJ2-2	.	TRBV25-1	TRBD1
TGTGCCAGCAGCCGGACAGGAAGTCGACACGGGGAGCTGTTTTTT	CASSRTGSRHGELFF	TRBJ2-2	few	TRBV28	TRBD1
TGTGCCAGCAGTTACAGAGTAACCGGGACAGGGTCGACGGGGACCCAGTACTTC	CASSYRVTGTGSTGTQYF	TRBJ2-5	.	TRBV27	TRBD1
TGTGCCAGCAACACTAGGCGGGACACTGAAGCTTTCTTT	CASNTRRDTEAFF	TRBJ1-1	.	TRBV7-9	.
TGTGCCAGCAGCCAAGGGACAGGACCAGGCTACACCTTC	CASSQGTGPGYTF	TRBJ1-2	few	TRBV14	TRBD1
TGTGCCAGCAGCCCGACAGGCCCGACCTCCTACGAGCAGTACTTC	CASSPTGPTSYEQYF	TRBJ2-7	.	TRBV7-2	.
TGTGCCAGCAGCGCCCAGGGGGCCCAGCATTTT	CASSAQGAQHF	TRBJ1-5	.	TRBV7-9	TRBD1